The sequence of this TCR beta chain was determined in a study of regulatory T cells in long-lasting Graves disease. This clonotype was seen ten or more times. Its target is not known. Time point given: newly diagnosed GD, antithyroid drugs for less than 3 months. TCR sequences were obtained from RNA taken from PBMCs. EDTA tubes collected 9 to 9.5 milliliters of peripheral blood. HTBI primers from iRepertoire and Arm-PCR of CDR3 regions yielded the TCR beta libraries. TCRdb analysed the multiplex PCR reads with MiXCR anew, one entry per CDR3 protein. Of hundreds of thousands of distinct CDR3 sequences in the sample, about 16% were seen once. Study observations and caveats: Having only a small sample size may have limited accuracy. Persistent patients shared 2,700 or so public clonotypes among themselves. Newly diagnosed patients shared fewer, at nearly 1,000.

The CDR3 length is 15 residues. V shed 5 bases and J shed 6 bases, with 18 bases lying between them. The germline CDR1 and CDR2 sequences are SGHTA and FQGNSA. This same sample was also part of a study on T cells in Graves' hyperthyroidism and ophthalmopathy. That publication notes: Orbital computed tomography, thyroid ultrasound, serum thyroxine and TRAb, and clinical symptoms together informed the diagnoses.

The genes are TRBV7-2 and TRBJ2-3, with D tentatively TRBD2 (5 bases). The source of this sequence is a woman aged 40-60 years with Graves disease. The input for sequencing was peripheral blood mononuclear cells (PBMCs), taken at new diagnosis, from a patient treated with antithyroid drugs. The CDR3 DNA is TGTGCCAGCAGCCCCCTAGGACTTTATGGCGATACGCAGTATTTT. Encoded protein: CASSPLGLYGDTQYF.